This T cell receptor (beta chain) derives from a study of T cell responses to AZD1222 COVID-19 vaccine. Of note for this clone: As yet, its antigen is unknown.

Overall study findings and caveats: Spike as a whole was targeted by vaccine-associated CD4 TCRs, dominant at 160-218 and 743-854. Increases in Spike-specific TCR breadth and depth were seen after two AZD1222 doses. In the spike-specific TCR repertoire, nearly half reportedly target unmutated variant regions.

The CDR3 length is 19 residues. V was shortened by 2 bases and J by 0 bases, with 20 bases between the two germline ends. Germline CDR1 reads MNHEY; CDR2 reads SVGEGT. Assay used: immunoSEQ multiplex PCR; TCRdb lists only in-frame clones, some missing. The sample holds some 130,000 clones, roughly 90% seen once. The source is an adult in good health. The sample in question was peripheral blood, obtained on day 0 of AZD1222 vaccination. This chain connects TRBV6-2 or TRBV6-3 to TRBJ1-5; no reliable D call. The CDR3 DNA reads TGTGCCAGCAGTTACCGACATTTCCAATACAGCGATAGCAATCAGCCCCAGCATTTT. Translated, it gives CASSYRHFQYSDSNQPQHF.